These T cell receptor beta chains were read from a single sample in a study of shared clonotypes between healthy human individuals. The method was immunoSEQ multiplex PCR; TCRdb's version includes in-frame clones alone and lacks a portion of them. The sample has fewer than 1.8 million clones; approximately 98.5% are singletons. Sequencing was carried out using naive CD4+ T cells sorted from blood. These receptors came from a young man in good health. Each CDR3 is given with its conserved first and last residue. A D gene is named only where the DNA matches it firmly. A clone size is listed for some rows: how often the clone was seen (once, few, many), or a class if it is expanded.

cdr3_nt: TGTGCCAGCAGCGCCCTTACAGGGCGGAATGAAAAACTGTTTTTT; cdr3_aa: CASSALTGRNEKLFF; clone_size: once; v_call: TRBV9; j_call: TRBJ1-4; d_call: NA
cdr3_nt: TGTGCCAGCAGTGACTTCGCTAGCGGGAGTAGCAATGAGCAGTTCTTC; cdr3_aa: CASSDFASGSSNEQFF; clone_size: NA; v_call: TRBV27; j_call: TRBJ2-1; d_call: TRBD2
cdr3_nt: TGCGCCAGCAGCTTGGCCCAGAATCAGCCCCAGCATTTT; cdr3_aa: CASSLAQNQPQHF; clone_size: few; v_call: TRBV5-1; j_call: TRBJ1-5; d_call: NA
cdr3_nt: TGTGCCAGCTCACCATGGGGGGAACAGCCCCAGCATTTT; cdr3_aa: CASSPWGEQPQHF; clone_size: NA; v_call: TRBV18; j_call: TRBJ1-5; d_call: NA
cdr3_nt: TGTGCCAGCAGAGCCTTAGGAGCGGGCACAGATACGCAGTATTTT; cdr3_aa: CASRALGAGTDTQYF; clone_size: NA; v_call: TRBV6-1; j_call: TRBJ2-3; d_call: NA
cdr3_nt: TGTGCCAGCAGCCCCGCGGGACAGGGCATCGATGAGCAGTTCTTC; cdr3_aa: CASSPAGQGIDEQFF; clone_size: NA; v_call: TRBV12-1; j_call: TRBJ2-1; d_call: NA
cdr3_nt: TGTGCCAGCAGCTACTCGGGAGCCCCGGGCACAGATACGCAGTATTTT; cdr3_aa: CASSYSGAPGTDTQYF; clone_size: NA; v_call: TRBV9; j_call: TRBJ2-3; d_call: NA
cdr3_nt: TGCGCCAGCAGCACTATCCCAGCGGAGAAGTCCGATGAGCAGTTCTTC; cdr3_aa: CASSTIPAEKSDEQFF; clone_size: NA; v_call: TRBV4-3; j_call: TRBJ2-1; d_call: NA
cdr3_nt: TGCGCCAGCAGCTTTGGACAGGGGGGAGGTACGCAGTATTTT; cdr3_aa: CASSFGQGGGTQYF; clone_size: NA; v_call: TRBV5-1; j_call: TRBJ2-3; d_call: TRBD1
cdr3_nt: TGCGCCAGCACCAACACGCCCCAGGGCTCTGGAAACACCATATATTTT; cdr3_aa: CASTNTPQGSGNTIYF; clone_size: NA; v_call: TRBV5-1; j_call: TRBJ1-3; d_call: NA
cdr3_nt: TGTGCCAGCAGTGACAGGGGTGGCTATGGCTACACCTTC; cdr3_aa: CASSDRGGYGYTF; clone_size: NA; v_call: TRBV25-1; j_call: TRBJ1-2; d_call: NA
cdr3_nt: TGTGCCACCAGCACCGACTTCCACAATGAGCAGTTCTTC; cdr3_aa: CATSTDFHNEQFF; clone_size: NA; v_call: TRBV15; j_call: TRBJ2-1; d_call: NA
cdr3_nt: TGCGCCAGCAGGCTTGGGCCGGAGCTTAGCAATGAGCAGTTCTTC; cdr3_aa: CASRLGPELSNEQFF; clone_size: NA; v_call: TRBV5-1; j_call: TRBJ2-1; d_call: NA